The clone carrying this T cell receptor beta chain was observed a handful of times. This sample stems from a study of blood T cells in healthy people across ages. The V gene's germline CDR1 is MNHEY and CDR2 SMNVEV (reference sequence). Unmatched junction bases numbered 5, after V lost 5 bases and J lost 2 bases. This CDR3 has 15 residues. Using a J-beta primer mix together with a sample-barcoded 5' primer, a second PCR was run for about 6 to 11 cycles. From the 5' RACE reads, TCRdb called clonotypes with MiXCR, one entry per CDR3 protein. The table includes around 320,000 distinct CDR3 sequences, roughly 27% detected once.

This receptor was obtained from a woman in her 70s in good health. V is TRBV27 and J is TRBJ2-3, with TRBD2 identical over 9 bases. Sequencing was performed on blood. This CDR3 is CASSPLAGTTDTQYF. The CDR3 bases are TGTGCCAGCAGTCCCCTAGCGGGAACCACAGATACGCAGTATTTT.